The entry that follows covers one T cell receptor (beta chain) sequence. Its antigen remains unknown. These data originate in a study of T cell responses to AZD1222 COVID-19 vaccine. Overall study results and limits: The number of AZD1222 recipients seropositive at baseline was only 5 to 7. Vaccine-related CD4 TCRs covered spike, predominating at 160-218 and 743-854. Spike-specific TCR breadth and depth were elevated following two AZD1222 doses.

Libraries were prepared by immunoSEQ multiplex PCR; TCRdb keeps only in-frame clonotypes and omits some of them. The profile shows about 180,000 clones, about nine tenths of them singletons. The length of the CDR3 is 16 residues. The source is an adult who received the AZD1222 COVID-19 vaccine. The sequenced sample was peripheral blood, obtained 28 days after the second AZD1222 dose. J is TRBJ1-1 and V is TRBV12-2. TRBV12-2 has pseudogene status. The CDR3 is CASRRDQDGANTEAFF. The CDR3 nucleotides are TGTGCAAGTCGTCGGGACCAAGATGGGGCGAACACTGAAGCTTTCTTT.